Below, 10 T cell receptor beta chains from the same sample are listed, as sequenced in a study of shared clonotypes between healthy human individuals. Using immunoSEQ multiplex PCR, the repertoire was profiled, and TCRdb retains in-frame clones only, with some absent. This sample has about 600,000 clones, with roughly 95% found just once. Terminally differentiated effector memory CD45RA+ cells were excluded by CCR7 positive selection of CD45RO-negative cells. Specimen: naive CD8+ T cells sorted from blood. These receptors were collected from a woman in her twenties or thirties in good health.

The sample holds one count of this clone. J is TRBJ2-2 and V is TRBV2, with 10 bases lining up with TRBD2. CDR3 length equals 16 residues. Trimming took 1 base from V and 4 from J; bases not matched to a gene: 3. The germline CDR1 and CDR2 sequences are SNHLY and FYNNEI. DNA for the CDR3: TGTGCCAGCAGTGAAGGGACTAGCGGCATCACCGGGGAGCTGTTTTTT. This encodes CASSEGTSGITGELFF.

The V gene is TRBV14, the J gene TRBJ2-7, with D possibly matching TRBD2 (6 bases). The V end was cut by 0 bases, the J end by 4 bases, with 16 bases between. The length of the CDR3 is 16 residues. Germline assignment: CDR1 SGHDN and CDR2 FVKESK. CDR3 nucleotide sequence: TGTGCCAGCAGCCAAGAGGCAGGGACTTTCCGTTACGAGCAGTACTTC. Translating gives CASSQEAGTFRYEQYF.

The chain recombines TRBV5-1 with TRBJ2-5; TRBD1 matches 8 bases. Germline V CDR1 and CDR2: SGHRS, YFSETQ. The CDR3 covers 15 residues. V was clipped by 5 bases and J by 1 base; unmatched bases: 7. CDR3: CASSFGQGAQETQYF. The CDR3 DNA is TGCGCCAGCAGTTTCGGGCAGGGGGCCCAAGAGACCCAGTACTTC.

The V and J genes are TRBV28 and TRBJ2-6, with D perhaps matching TRBD1 (6 bases). Trimming cost V 6 bases and J 4 bases, with 10 bases left between them. The CDR3 totals 14 residues. Germline V CDR1 and CDR2: MDHEN, SYDVKM. The CDR3 region is CASSQGIGANVLTF. CDR3 nucleotide sequence: TGTGCCAGCAGCCAGGGGATAGGGGCCAACGTCCTGACTTTC.

This clone occurred once. The chain has TRBV5-6 and TRBJ2-3; no reliable D call. The CDR3 sequence is 15 residues long. Germline values: CDR1 SGHDT, CDR2 YYEEEE. Trimming shortened V by 4 bases and J by 0 bases, and 12 bases separated the two germline ends. The CDR3 loop reads CASSPPTGSTDTQYF. DNA for the CDR3: TGTGCCAGCAGCCCACCGACGGGTAGCACAGATACGCAGTATTTT.

The chain couples TRBV9 to TRBJ2-5; 9 positions match TRBD1. The CDR3 consists of 15 residues. The J segment lost 6 bases and the V segment lost 3 bases, leaving 9 bases of the junction unmatched. Per the germline V gene, CDR1 is SGDLS and CDR2 is YYNGEE. DNA of the CDR3: TGTGCCAGCAGCGACCGGGACAGGGATTCAAAGACCCAGTACTTC. This sequence encodes CASSDRDRDSKTQYF.

This clone was observed once. Other DNA variants within this sample encode the same CDR3. The chain couples TRBV27 to TRBJ2-7; D gene uncertain. Trimming removed 3 bases from V and 2 bases from J, with 8 bases in between. The CDR3 loop spans 13 amino acids. Germline loops: CDR1 MNHEY, CDR2 SMNVEV (reference sequence). CDR3 sequence: CASSLGRTYEQYF. CDR3 nucleotide sequence: TGTGCCAGCAGTTTGGGCAGGACCTACGAGCAGTACTTC.

The chain joins TRBV5-1 to TRBJ2-1; D is uncertain. Germline CDR1 and CDR2: SGHRS and YFSETQ. Trimming cost V 2 bases and J 9 bases, with 6 bases left between them. This CDR3 is 11 amino acids long. The CDR3 here is CASSFKGEQFF. The CDR3 DNA sequence: TGCGCCAGCAGCTTCAAGGGTGAGCAGTTCTTC.

The CDR3 region has the DNA TGCAGCGTAAAGGACCCCCGGACCCCCACCAGGGCCAACGTCCTGACTTTC. Its translation: CSVKDPRTPTRANVLTF. The J gene is TRBJ2-6, the V gene TRBV29-1, with D hard to call. This CDR3 is 17 amino acids long. The V gene's germline CDR1 is SQVTM and CDR2 ANQGSEA. Trimming pared 6 bases from V and 5 bases from J, leaving 23 bases between.

J is TRBJ2-3 and V is TRBV9; D is uncertain. The CDR3 extends over 18 amino acids. V dropped 2 bases and J dropped 0 bases, with 19 bases sitting between them. Germline CDR1 reads SGDLS; CDR2 reads YYNGEE. The CDR3 nucleotides are TGTGCCAGCAGCGTTACGGGTTCCCAACTACTTAGCACAGATACGCAGTATTTT. It yields the protein CASSVTGSQLLSTDTQYF.